This T cell receptor beta chain was retrieved from a study of T-cell memory formation after mild COVID-19. TCRalpha and TCRbeta libraries used 5'RACE with constant-segment primers and UMIs. TCRdb reprocessed the 5' RACE reads with MiXCR, giving one entry per CDR3 protein. This sample yields 250,000 to 300,000 distinct CDR3 sequences, of which 16% are seen a single time; about 23% belongs to the top ten. Germline V CDR1 and CDR2: SGHDT, YYEEEE. The CDR3 length is 14 residues. The germline V and J ends were trimmed by 7 bases and 2 bases, with 15 bases remaining between them. Points from the study as a whole: The CD4+ clones that contracted clustered mainly within CM and EM, and the CD8+ clones concentrated in EMRA. There was a balanced CD4/CD8 profile in clones contracting day 15 to 85, and later expanders leaned CD4+. Pre-infection memory already had some responding clones, implying cross-reactive memory joined.

The sample holds a few counts of this clonotype. The antigen is undetermined. The receptor was derived from a man aged 18 to 29 who had mild COVID-19 (a few samples of this study predate the infection). Cell type and time point are not known. This chain links TRBV5-6 with TRBJ1-1, with D possibly TRBD1 on 6 matching bases. Sample: PBMCs or a T cell subset sorted from them (not recorded which). CDR3 DNA: TGTGCCAGCGGACATACAGGGCTCAACACTGAAGCTTTCTTT. Residues: CASGHTGLNTEAFF. Complete variable domain (other parts from reference TRBV5-6 and TRBJ1-1): DAGVTQSPTHLIKTRGQQVTLRCSPKSGHDTVSWYQQALGQGPQFIFQYYEEEERQRGNFPDRFSGHQFPNYSSELNVNALLLGDSALYLCASGHTGLNTEAFFGQGTRLTVV.